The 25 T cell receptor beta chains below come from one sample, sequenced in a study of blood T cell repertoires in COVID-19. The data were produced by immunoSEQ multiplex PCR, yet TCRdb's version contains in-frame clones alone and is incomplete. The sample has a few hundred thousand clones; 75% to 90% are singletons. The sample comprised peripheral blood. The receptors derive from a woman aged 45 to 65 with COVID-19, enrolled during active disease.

The CDR3 spells CASSLGGPYSNQPQHF. The CDR3 nucleotides are TGTGCCAGCTCACTCGGAGGTCCCTATAGCAATCAGCCCCAGCATTTT. The chain has TRBV18 and TRBJ1-5, with no clear D. The ends were cut back, 4 bases at V and 0 bases at J, with 13 bases in the middle. Germline V gene sequence: CDR1 KGHSH, CDR2 LQKENI. The CDR3 contains 16 residues.

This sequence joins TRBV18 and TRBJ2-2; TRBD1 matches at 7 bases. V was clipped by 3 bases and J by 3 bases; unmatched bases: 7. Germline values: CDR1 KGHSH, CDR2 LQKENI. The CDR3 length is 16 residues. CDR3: CASSPRTGLYTGELFF. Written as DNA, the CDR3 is TGTGCCAGCTCACCTAGGACAGGTTTATACACCGGGGAGCTGTTTTTT. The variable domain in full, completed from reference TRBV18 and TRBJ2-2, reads NAGVMQNPRHLVRRRGQEARLRCSPMKGHSHVYWYRQLPEEGLKFMVYLQKENIIDESGMPKERFSAEFPKEGPSILRIQQVVRGDSAAYFCASSPRTGLYTGELFFGEGSRLTVL.

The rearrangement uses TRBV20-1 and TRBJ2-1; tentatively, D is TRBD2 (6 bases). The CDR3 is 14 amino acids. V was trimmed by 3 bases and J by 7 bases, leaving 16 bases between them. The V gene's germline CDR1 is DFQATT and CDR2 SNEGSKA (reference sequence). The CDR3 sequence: CSASGTLPRNEQFF. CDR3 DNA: TGCAGTGCTAGTGGGACTCTCCCAAGGAATGAGCAGTTCTTC.

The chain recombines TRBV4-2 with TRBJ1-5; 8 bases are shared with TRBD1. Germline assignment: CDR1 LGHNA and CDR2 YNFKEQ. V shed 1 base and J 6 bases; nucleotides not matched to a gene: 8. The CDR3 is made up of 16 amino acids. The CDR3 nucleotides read TGTGCCAGCAGCCAAGTTTTGACAGGGGCGTTTCAGCCCCAGCATTTT. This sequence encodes CASSQVLTGAFQPQHF.

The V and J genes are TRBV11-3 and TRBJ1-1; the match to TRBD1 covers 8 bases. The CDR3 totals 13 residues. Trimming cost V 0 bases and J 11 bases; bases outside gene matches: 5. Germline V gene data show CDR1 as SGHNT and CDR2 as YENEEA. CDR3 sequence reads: CASSLDGTGQAFF. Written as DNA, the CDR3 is TGTGCCAGCAGCTTAGATGGGACAGGCCAGGCTTTCTTT.

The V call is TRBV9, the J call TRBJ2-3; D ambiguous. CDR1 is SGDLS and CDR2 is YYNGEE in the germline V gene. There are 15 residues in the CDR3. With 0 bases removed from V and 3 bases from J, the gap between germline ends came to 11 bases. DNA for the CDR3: TGTGCCAGCAGCGTAGCGTGGAGAGGAACAGATACGCAGTATTTT. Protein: CASSVAWRGTDTQYF.

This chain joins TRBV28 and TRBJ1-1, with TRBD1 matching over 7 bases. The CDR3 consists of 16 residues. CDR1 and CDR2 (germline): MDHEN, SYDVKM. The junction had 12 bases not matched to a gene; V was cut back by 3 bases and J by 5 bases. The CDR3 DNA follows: TGTGCCAGCAGTTTTATGGAGACAGGGATCGGTACTGAAGCTTTCTTT. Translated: CASSFMETGIGTEAFF.

The CDR3 spells CASSQQVLPNSPLHF. DNA of the CDR3: TGTGCCAGCAGCCAACAGGTCCTACCTAATTCACCCCTCCACTTT. The V call is TRBV14, the J call TRBJ1-6, with unresolved D. Trimming cost V 2 bases and J 6 bases, with 11 bases left between them. Germline CDR1 and CDR2: SGHDN and FVKESK. This CDR3 region has 15 residues. The entire variable domain, with the rest obtained from reference TRBV14 and TRBJ1-6, is as follows: EAGVTQFPSHSVIEKGQTVTLRCDPISGHDNLYWYRRVMGKEIKFLLHFVKESKQDESGMPNNRFLAERTGGTYSTLKVQPAELEDSGVYFCASSQQVLPNSPLHFGNGTRLTVT.

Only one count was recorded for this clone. Here the CDR3 reads CASSQPQKKGWDNEQFF. CDR3 bases: TGCGCCAGCAGTCAACCCCAAAAAAAGGGGTGGGACAATGAGCAGTTCTTC. The rearrangement links TRBV23-1 to TRBJ2-1; D perhaps matches TRBD1 (5 bases). TRBV23-1 is assigned to the ORF class and has an uncertain function. The CDR3 sequence is 17 residues long. Trimming removed 2 bases from V and 5 bases from J, with 19 bases in between.

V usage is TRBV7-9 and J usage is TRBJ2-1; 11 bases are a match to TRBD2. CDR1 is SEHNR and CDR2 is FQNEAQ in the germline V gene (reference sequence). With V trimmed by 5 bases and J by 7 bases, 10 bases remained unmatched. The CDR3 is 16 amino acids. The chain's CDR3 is CASSPAVLAGDNEQFF. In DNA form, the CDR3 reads TGTGCCAGCAGCCCCGCGGTACTAGCGGGAGATAATGAGCAGTTCTTC.

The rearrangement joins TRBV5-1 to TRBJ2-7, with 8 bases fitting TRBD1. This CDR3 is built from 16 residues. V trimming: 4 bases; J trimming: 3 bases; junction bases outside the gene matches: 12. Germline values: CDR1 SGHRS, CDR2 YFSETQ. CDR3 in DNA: TGCGCCAGCAGCCTCCAGGGGGCGGGCACTCGCTACGAGCAGTACTTC. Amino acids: CASSLQGAGTRYEQYF.

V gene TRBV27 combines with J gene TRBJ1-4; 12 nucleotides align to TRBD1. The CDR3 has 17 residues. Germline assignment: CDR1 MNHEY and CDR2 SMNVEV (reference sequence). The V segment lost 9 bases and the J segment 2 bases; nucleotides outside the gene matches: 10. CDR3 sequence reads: CASSGTGGAYTNEKLFF. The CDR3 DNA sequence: TGTGCCAGTTCCGGGACAGGGGGCGCATATACTAATGAAAAACTGTTTTTT. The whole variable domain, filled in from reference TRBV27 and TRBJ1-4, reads EAQVTQNPRYLITVTGKKLTVTCSQNMNHEYMSWYRQDPGLGLRQIYYSMNVEVTDKGDVPEGYKVSRKEKRNFPLILESPSPNQTSLYFCASSGTGGAYTNEKLFFGSGTQLSVL.

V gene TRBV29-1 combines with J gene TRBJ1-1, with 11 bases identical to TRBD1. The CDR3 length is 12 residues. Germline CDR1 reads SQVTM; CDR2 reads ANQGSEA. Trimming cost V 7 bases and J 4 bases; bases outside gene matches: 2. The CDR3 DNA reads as TGCAGCGCGGGACAGGGGGGCACTGAAGCTTTCTTT. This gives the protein CSAGQGGTEAFF.

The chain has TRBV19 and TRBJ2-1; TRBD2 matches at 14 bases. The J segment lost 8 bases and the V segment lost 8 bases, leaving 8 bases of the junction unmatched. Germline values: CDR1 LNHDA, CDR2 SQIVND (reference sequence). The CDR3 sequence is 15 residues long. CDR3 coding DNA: TGTGCCAGTCGACTAGCGGGAGGGCCAAGGGATGAGCAGTTCTTC. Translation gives CASRLAGGPRDEQFF.

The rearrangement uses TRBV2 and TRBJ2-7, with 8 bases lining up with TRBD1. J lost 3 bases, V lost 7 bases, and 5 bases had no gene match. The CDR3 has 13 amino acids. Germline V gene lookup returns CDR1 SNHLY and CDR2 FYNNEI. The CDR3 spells CASTPGGFYEQYF. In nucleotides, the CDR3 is TGTGCCAGCACTCCAGGGGGCTTCTACGAGCAGTACTTC.

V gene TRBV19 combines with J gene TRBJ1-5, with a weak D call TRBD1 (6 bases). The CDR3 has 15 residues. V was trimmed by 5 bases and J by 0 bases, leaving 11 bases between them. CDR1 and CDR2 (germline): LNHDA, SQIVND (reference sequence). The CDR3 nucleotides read TGTGCCAGTAGTGGTCGGACAGTTAGCAATCAGCCCCAGCATTTT. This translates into CASSGRTVSNQPQHF.

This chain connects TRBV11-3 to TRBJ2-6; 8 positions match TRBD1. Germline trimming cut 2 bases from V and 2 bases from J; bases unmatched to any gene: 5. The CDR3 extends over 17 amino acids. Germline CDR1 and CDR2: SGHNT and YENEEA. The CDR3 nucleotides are TGTGCCAGCAGCTTATCGACAGGGGCGGCTGGGGCCAACGTCCTGACTTTC. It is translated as CASSLSTGAAGANVLTF.

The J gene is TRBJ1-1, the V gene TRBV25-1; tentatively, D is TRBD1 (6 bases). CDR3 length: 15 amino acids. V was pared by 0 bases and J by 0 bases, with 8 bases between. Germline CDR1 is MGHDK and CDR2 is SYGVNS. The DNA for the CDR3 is TGTGCCAGCAGTGAATATGGGGGCATGAACACTGAAGCTTTCTTT. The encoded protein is CASSEYGGMNTEAFF.

CDR3 sequence reads: CASTRRGTVEKLFF. CDR3 in DNA: TGTGCCAGCACCCGAAGGGGGACAGTTGAAAAACTGTTTTTT. This chain connects TRBV6-5 to TRBJ1-4; 7 positions match TRBD1. The CDR3 is made up of 14 amino acids. Germline V CDR1 and CDR2: MNHEY, SVGAGI. J was trimmed by 7 bases and V by 7 bases; bases with no gene match: 9.

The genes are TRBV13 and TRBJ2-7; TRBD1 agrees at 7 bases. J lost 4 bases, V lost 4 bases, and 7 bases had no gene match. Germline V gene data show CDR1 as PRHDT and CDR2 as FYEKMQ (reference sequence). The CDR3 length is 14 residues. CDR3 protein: CASSSKTGWYEQYF. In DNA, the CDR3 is TGTGCCAGCAGCTCCAAGACAGGGTGGTACGAGCAGTACTTC.

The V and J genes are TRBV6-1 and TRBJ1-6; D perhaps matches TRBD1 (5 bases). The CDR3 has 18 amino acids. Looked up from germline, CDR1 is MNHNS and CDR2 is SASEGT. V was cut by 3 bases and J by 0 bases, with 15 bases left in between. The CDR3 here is CASSEGTFSSSYNSPLHF. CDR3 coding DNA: TGTGCCAGCAGTGAGGGGACTTTTTCGAGCTCCTATAATTCACCCCTCCACTTT.

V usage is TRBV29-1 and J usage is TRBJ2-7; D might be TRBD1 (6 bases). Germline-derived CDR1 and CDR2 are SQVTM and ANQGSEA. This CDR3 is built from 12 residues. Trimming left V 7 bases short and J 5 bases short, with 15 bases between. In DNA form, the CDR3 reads TGCAGCGGATTTGTACAGGGTGACGAGCAGTACTTC. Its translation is CSGFVQGDEQYF.

CDR3 protein: CASSWSDRGRDYGYTF. CDR3 sequence (DNA): TGTGCCAGCAGCTGGTCTGACAGGGGTCGGGACTATGGCTACACCTTC. The gene calls are TRBV13 and TRBJ1-2, with TRBD1 matching 8 bases. V shed 4 bases, J shed 3 bases, and the junction held 10 bases outside the gene matches. The CDR3 runs 16 residues. Germline CDR1 and CDR2: PRHDT and FYEKMQ (reference sequence).

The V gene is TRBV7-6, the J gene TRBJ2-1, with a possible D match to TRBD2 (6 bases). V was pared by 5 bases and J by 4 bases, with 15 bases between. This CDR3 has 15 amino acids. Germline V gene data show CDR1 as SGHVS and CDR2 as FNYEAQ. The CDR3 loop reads CASSHHGGVYNEQFF. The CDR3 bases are TGTGCCAGCAGCCACCACGGGGGAGTATACAATGAGCAGTTCTTC.

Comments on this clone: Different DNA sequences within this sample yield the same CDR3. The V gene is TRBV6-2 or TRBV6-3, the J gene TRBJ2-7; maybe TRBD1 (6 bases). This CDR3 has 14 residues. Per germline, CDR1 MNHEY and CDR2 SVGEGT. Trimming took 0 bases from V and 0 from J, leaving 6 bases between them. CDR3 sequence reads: CASSYSGGSYEQYF. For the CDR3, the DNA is TGTGCCAGCAGTTACTCAGGGGGCTCCTACGAGCAGTACTTC.